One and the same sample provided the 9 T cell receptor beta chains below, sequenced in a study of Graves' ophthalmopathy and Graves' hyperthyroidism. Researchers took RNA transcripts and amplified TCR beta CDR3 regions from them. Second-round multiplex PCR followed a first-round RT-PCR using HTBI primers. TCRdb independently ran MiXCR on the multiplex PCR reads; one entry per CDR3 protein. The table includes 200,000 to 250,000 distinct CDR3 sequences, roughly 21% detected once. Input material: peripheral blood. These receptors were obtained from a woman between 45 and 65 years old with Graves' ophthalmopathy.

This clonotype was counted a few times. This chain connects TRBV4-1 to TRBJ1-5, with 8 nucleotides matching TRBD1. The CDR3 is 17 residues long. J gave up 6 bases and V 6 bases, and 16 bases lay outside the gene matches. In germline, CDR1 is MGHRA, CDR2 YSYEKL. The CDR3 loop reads CASSPFPRDRRSQPQHF. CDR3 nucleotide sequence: TGCGCCAGCAGTCCCTTTCCCCGGGACAGGCGTAGTCAGCCCCAGCATTTT.

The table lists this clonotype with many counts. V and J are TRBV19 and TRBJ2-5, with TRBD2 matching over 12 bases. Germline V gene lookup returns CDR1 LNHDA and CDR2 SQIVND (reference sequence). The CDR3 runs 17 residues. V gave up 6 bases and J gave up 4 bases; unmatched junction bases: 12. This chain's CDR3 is CASSELAGGPMGETQYF. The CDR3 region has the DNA TGTGCCAGTAGCGAGCTAGCGGGAGGGCCTATGGGAGAGACCCAGTACTTC.

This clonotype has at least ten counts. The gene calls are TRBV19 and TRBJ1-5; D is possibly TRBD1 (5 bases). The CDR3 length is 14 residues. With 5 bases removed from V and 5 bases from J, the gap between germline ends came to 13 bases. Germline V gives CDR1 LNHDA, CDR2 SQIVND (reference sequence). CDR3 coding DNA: TGTGCCAGTAGTGCCGGTGGGGGTGATCAGCCCCAGCATTTT. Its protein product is CASSAGGGDQPQHF.

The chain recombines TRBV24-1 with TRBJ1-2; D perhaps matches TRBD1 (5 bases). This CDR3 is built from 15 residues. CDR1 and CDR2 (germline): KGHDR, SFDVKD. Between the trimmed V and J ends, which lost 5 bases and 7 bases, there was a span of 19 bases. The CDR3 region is CATSASRGRDGGYTF. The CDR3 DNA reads TGTGCCACCAGTGCCAGCCGTGGCAGGGATGGTGGCTACACCTTC.

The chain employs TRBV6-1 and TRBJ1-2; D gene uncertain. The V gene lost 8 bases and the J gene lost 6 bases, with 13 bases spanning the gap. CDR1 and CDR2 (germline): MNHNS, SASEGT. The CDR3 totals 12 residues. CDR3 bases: TGTGCCAGCTCTAAGTTTGTAGATGGCTACACCTTC. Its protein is CASSKFVDGYTF.

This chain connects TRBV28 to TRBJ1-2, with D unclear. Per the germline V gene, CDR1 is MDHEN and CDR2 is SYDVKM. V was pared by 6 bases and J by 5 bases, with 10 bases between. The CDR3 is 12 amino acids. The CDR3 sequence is CASRPGGYGYTF. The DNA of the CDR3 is TGTGCCAGCAGACCTGGTGGGTATGGCTACACCTTC.

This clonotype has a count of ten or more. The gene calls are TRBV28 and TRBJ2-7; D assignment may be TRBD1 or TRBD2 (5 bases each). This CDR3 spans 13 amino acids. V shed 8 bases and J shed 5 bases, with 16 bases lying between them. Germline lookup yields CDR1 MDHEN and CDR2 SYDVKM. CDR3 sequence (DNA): TGTGCCAGCGGCCCATGGGACGCCGACGAGCAGTACTTC. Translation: CASGPWDADEQYF.

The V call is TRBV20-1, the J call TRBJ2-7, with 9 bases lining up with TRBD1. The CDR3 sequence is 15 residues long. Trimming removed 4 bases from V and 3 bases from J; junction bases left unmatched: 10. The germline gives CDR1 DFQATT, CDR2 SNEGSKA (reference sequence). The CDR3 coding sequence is TGCAGTGCTACTGGACAGGGGACTTCAGACTACGAGCAGTACTTC. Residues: CSATGQGTSDYEQYF.

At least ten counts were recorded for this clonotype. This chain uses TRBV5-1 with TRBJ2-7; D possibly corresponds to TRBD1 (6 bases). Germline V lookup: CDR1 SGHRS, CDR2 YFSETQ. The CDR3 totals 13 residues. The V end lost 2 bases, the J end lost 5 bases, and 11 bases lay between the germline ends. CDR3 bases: TGCGCCAGCAGCTTACATGGACAGAACGAGCAGTACTTC. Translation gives CASSLHGQNEQYF.